This TCR beta chain originates from a study of cytomegalovirus exposure and HLA in healthy donors. Worth noting for this clone: The antigen is not known.

General observations from the study: TCR beta V segments were, for the most part, productive about 87% or about 30% of the time in an earlier analysis. A later analysis found TCR association rates differed by HLA locus, highest for DRB1 and lowest for HLA-C.

PCR used 60 Vbeta primers and 13 Jbeta primers. TCRdb's table, derived via immunoSEQ multiplex PCR, lists solely in-frame clones and lacks some. The sample records 150,000 to 200,000 clones, around nine tenths being singletons. At sampling all donors were nominally healthy, likely with unrecorded immune exposures. CDR1 is SEHNR and CDR2 is FQNEAQ in the germline V gene (reference sequence). V gave up 6 bases and J gave up 6 bases, with 9 bases separating them. The CDR3 runs to 12 residues. This rearrangement joins TRBV7-9 to TRBJ2-1; no firm D call. This receptor was identified in a woman aged 18 to 35 in good health and CMV-seronegative. Sequenced sample: PBMCs. CDR3 sequence reads: CASRGAINEQFF. For the CDR3, the DNA is TGTGCCAGCAGAGGAGCGATCAATGAGCAGTTCTTC.